The 31 T cell receptor beta chains presented below share a single source sample, sequenced in a study of T cells in tuberculosis. Clones were read by immunoSEQ multiplex PCR, and TCRdb kept only the in-frame ones, dropping some. This sample has more than 70,000 clones, with about nine tenths found just once. After thawing and overnight rest, PBMC were stained with GMM-loaded CD1B tetramer, viability dye and anti-CD3 for sorting. The CD1B tetramers carried C32 glucose monomycolate purified from Rhodococcus equi. The sequenced sample consisted of CD1b-GMM tetramer-negative cells sorted from PBMCs. The receptors originated from an adult woman with latent tuberculosis.

The J gene is TRBJ2-7, the V gene TRBV15, with TRBD2 as a possible D gene (6 bases). Trimming took 8 bases from V and 2 from J, leaving 16 bases between them. The CDR3 runs 14 residues. CDR1 and CDR2 from the germline V gene are LNHNV and YYDKDF (reference sequence). The CDR3 is CATSAIGEAYEQYF. DNA for the CDR3: TGTGCCACCTCGGCGATAGGGGAGGCCTACGAGCAGTACTTC.

The rearrangement links TRBV4-1 to TRBJ1-2; D is unresolved. CDR3 size: 16 residues. Germline CDR1 MGHRA, CDR2 YSYEKL. Between the trimmed V and J ends, which lost 1 base and 2 bases, there was a span of 14 bases. CDR3 DNA sequence: TGCGCCAGCAGCCAAGGATTTTCGGCACTAAACTATGGCTACACCTTC. The encoded protein is CASSQGFSALNYGYTF.

CDR3 amino acids: CASSTGTSGGAGETQYF. The CDR3, as DNA: TGTGCCAGTAGTACAGGGACTAGCGGGGGGGCCGGAGAGACCCAGTACTTC. The chain carries TRBV19 and TRBJ2-5, with TRBD2 matching 16 bases. This CDR3 has 17 residues. After removal of 4 bases from V and 4 bases from J, the junction contained 6 bases not matched to a gene. Germline V gives CDR1 LNHDA, CDR2 SQIVND (reference sequence).

This rearrangement joins TRBV5-4 to TRBJ2-7; 8 bases map to TRBD1. The germline V gene has CDR1 SGHNT and CDR2 YYREEE (reference sequence). V trimming: 0 bases; J trimming: 11 bases; junction bases outside the gene matches: 7. The CDR3 has 13 residues. The DNA of the CDR3 is TGTGCCAGCAGCTTGGGCCTGGACAGGGAGGAGTACGTC. Translating gives CASSLGLDREEYV.

The V and J genes are TRBV11-2 and TRBJ2-3; 10 bases fit TRBD2. V lost 7 bases, J lost 0 bases, and 13 bases stayed unmatched. Germline-derived CDR1 and CDR2 are SGHAT and FQNNGV. The CDR3 contains 18 residues. CDR3: CASTTSPLAGVSTDTQYF. For the CDR3, the DNA is TGTGCCAGCACCACCTCACCGCTAGCGGGGGTGAGCACAGATACGCAGTATTTT.

A note on this clone: The junction shows a germline mismatch at one end, possibly a read error. Other DNA sequences from this sample encode an identical CDR3 as well. V and J are TRBV7-9 and TRBJ1-1; no definite D call. CDR3 length: 14 residues. The germline CDR1 and CDR2 sequences are SEHNR and FQNEAQ (reference sequence). In nucleotides, the CDR3 is TGTGCCAGCAGCTCGACCGGGGTGAACACTGAGGCTTTCTTT. It encodes CASSSTGVNTEAFF.

The chain uses TRBV5-1 and TRBJ2-1, with D maybe TRBD2 (5 bases). V lost 0 bases to trimming and J lost 8 bases, with 15 bases between them. Per the germline V gene, CDR1 is SGHRS and CDR2 is YFSETQ. This CDR3 region has 15 residues. The DNA for the CDR3 is TGCGCCAGCAGCTTGGTACAGACAACCGGGGATGAGCAGTTCTTC. This gives the protein CASSLVQTTGDEQFF.

The V call is TRBV2, the J call TRBJ1-5, with D possibly being TRBD1 (6 bases). Germline assignment: CDR1 SNHLY and CDR2 FYNNEI. CDR3 length: 16 residues. Trimming cost V 3 bases and J 0 bases, with 12 bases left between them. The CDR3 DNA is TGTGCCAGCAGTGACGGGGACACCGATAGCAATCAGCCCCAGCATTTT. Protein product: CASSDGDTDSNQPQHF.

The V call is TRBV6-1, the J call TRBJ1-2; D is ambiguous. This CDR3 has 13 residues. With 4 bases removed from V and 5 bases from J, the gap between germline ends came to 11 bases. Germline-derived CDR1 and CDR2 are MNHNS and SASEGT. This CDR3 is CASSGYEGYGYTF. DNA of the CDR3: TGTGCCAGCAGTGGCTACGAGGGATATGGCTACACCTTC.

V gene TRBV11-2 combines with J gene TRBJ1-2; 7 bases are shared with TRBD1. V was clipped by 4 bases and J by 6 bases; unmatched bases: 23. The CDR3 is 19 residues long. CDR1 is SGHAT and CDR2 is FQNNGV in the germline V gene. CDR3 protein: CASSSGVRGRIKVWDGYTF. CDR3 sequence (DNA): TGTGCCAGCAGCTCCGGAGTGAGGGGGCGCATCAAGGTTTGGGATGGCTACACCTTC.

The chain uses TRBV19 and TRBJ1-2; D might be TRBD1 (6 bases). The CDR3 has 16 residues. Germline CDR1 and CDR2: LNHDA and SQIVND (reference sequence). With 4 bases removed from V and 6 bases from J, the gap between germline ends came to 21 bases. CDR3 DNA: TGTGCCAGTAGTAGGAGACAGGCTATCCCTCGGGATGGCTACACCTTC. Translated: CASSRRQAIPRDGYTF.

The chain recombines TRBV9 with TRBJ1-2, with TRBD1 as a possible D gene (5 bases). Germline assignment: CDR1 SGDLS and CDR2 YYNGEE. Between the trimmed V and J ends, which lost 0 bases and 3 bases, there was a span of 15 bases. This CDR3 region has 16 residues. In DNA form, the CDR3 reads TGTGCCAGCAGCGTAGCGTGGGAGGGACTAGACTATGGCTACACCTTC. Translation gives CASSVAWEGLDYGYTF.

V and J are TRBV4-1 and TRBJ2-3; 7 nucleotides align to TRBD1. With V trimmed by 1 base and J by 7 bases, 8 bases remained unmatched. This CDR3 spans 15 amino acids. Germline lookup yields CDR1 MGHRA and CDR2 YSYEKL. Here the CDR3 reads CASSQVGTAINTQYF. The CDR3 coding sequence is TGCGCCAGCAGCCAAGTTGGGACAGCTATCAATACGCAGTATTTT.

The rearrangement joins TRBV7-9 to TRBJ2-6; weak D call: TRBD1 (7 bases). Trimming cost V 4 bases and J 0 bases, with 16 bases left between them. The germline CDR1 and CDR2 sequences are SEHNR and FQNEAQ (reference sequence). There are 18 residues in the CDR3. Here the CDR3 DNA reads TGTGCCAGCAGCTCCGCGGGACAGCCCTCCTCTGGGGCCAACGTCCTGACTTTC. This gives the protein CASSSAGQPSSGANVLTF.

This clone was observed a single time. The chain links TRBV6-4 to TRBJ2-1; 9 positions agree with TRBD2. Germline values: CDR1 MRHNA, CDR2 SNTAGT. V lost 6 bases and J lost 5; bases outside the gene matches: 5. The CDR3 covers 14 residues. The CDR3 DNA sequence: TGTGCCAGCAGAGAACTAGCGGGCAACAATGAGCAGTTCTTC. The encoded protein is CASRELAGNNEQFF.

This sequence joins TRBV28 and TRBJ1-4; TRBD1 matches at 8 bases. There are 16 residues in the CDR3. Trimming cost V 5 bases and J 10 bases; bases outside gene matches: 15. Looked up from germline, CDR1 is MDHEN and CDR2 is SYDVKM. The CDR3 is CASSPNTRTGLGKLFF. The CDR3 DNA follows: TGTGCCAGCAGTCCAAACACCCGGACAGGGTTGGGAAAACTGTTTTTT.

The rearrangement links TRBV6-5 to TRBJ1-1; 8 nucleotides line up with TRBD1. Germline-derived CDR1 and CDR2 are MNHEY and SVGAGI. V was pared by 2 bases and J by 2 bases, with 7 bases of the junction left unmatched. The CDR3 runs to 16 residues. The CDR3 reads CASSYASGGLNTEAFF. In DNA form, the CDR3 reads TGTGCCAGCAGTTACGCCTCAGGGGGCCTTAACACTGAAGCTTTCTTT.

This chain uses TRBV10-2 with TRBJ1-5; weak D call: TRBD1 (6 bases). CDR1 WSHSY and CDR2 SAAADI come from the germline V gene. The CDR3 sequence is 14 residues long. V was cut by 3 bases and J by 4 bases, with 10 bases left in between. This CDR3 is CASSDRGSNQPQHF. The CDR3 DNA is TGCGCCAGCAGTGACAGGGGTAGTAATCAGCCCCAGCATTTT.

V gene TRBV5-6 combines with J gene TRBJ1-2; D gene uncertain. The CDR3 is made up of 16 amino acids. CDR1 SGHDT and CDR2 YYEEEE come from the germline V gene. The V end lost 0 bases, the J end lost 3 bases, and 15 bases lay between the germline ends. The CDR3 loop reads CASSLEAWRSDYGYTF. The CDR3 DNA sequence: TGTGCCAGCAGCTTGGAGGCATGGAGATCGGACTATGGCTACACCTTC.

This clone was detected once. The CDR3: CASGQGVFIDTQYF. The CDR3 nucleotides read TGCGCCAGCGGGCAGGGGGTGTTTATAGATACGCAGTATTTT. The chain uses TRBV4-1 and TRBJ2-3; 7 bases fit TRBD1. This CDR3 is 14 amino acids long. Per germline, CDR1 MGHRA and CDR2 YSYEKL. V lost 8 bases to trimming and J lost 5 bases; unmatched junction nucleotides: 10.

CDR3 protein: CASSSRHSYEQYF. The CDR3 DNA follows: TGTGCCAGCAGCTCGCGACACTCCTACGAGCAGTACTTC. The chain employs TRBV5-4 and TRBJ2-7; the D is unclear. V was pared by 3 bases and J by 0 bases, with 7 bases between. Per germline, CDR1 SGHNT and CDR2 YYREEE (reference sequence). The CDR3 is made up of 13 amino acids. Full variable domain (missing parts from reference TRBV5-4 and TRBJ2-7): ETGVTQSPTHLIKTRGQQVTLRCSSQSGHNTVSWYQQALGQGPQFIFQYYREEENGRGNFPPRFSGLQFPNYSSELNVNALELDDSALYLCASSSRHSYEQYFGPGTRLTVT.

The sample holds one count of this clone. The chain couples TRBV15 to TRBJ2-1, with 10 bases identical to TRBD2. The V gene end was trimmed by 1 base and the J gene end by 3 bases; junction bases not matched to a gene: 6. The CDR3 covers 17 residues. From germline, CDR1 is LNHNV and CDR2 YYDKDF (reference sequence). The CDR3 DNA is TGTGCCACCAGCAGAGCTCCTAGCGGGGGAAACTACAATGAGCAGTTCTTC. It encodes CATSRAPSGGNYNEQFF.

The chain uses TRBV27 and TRBJ1-5; D possibly corresponds to TRBD1 (5 bases). Trimming removed 2 bases from V and 4 bases from J, with 12 bases in between. CDR3 length: 15 amino acids. Looked up from germline, CDR1 is MNHEY and CDR2 is SMNVEV (reference sequence). The CDR3 loop reads CASSLVREGNQPQHF. CDR3 bases: TGTGCCAGCAGTTTAGTCAGGGAAGGGAATCAGCCCCAGCATTTT.

The CDR3, as DNA: TGTGCCAGGTGGGCCCCCGGGGAGCTGTTTTTT. Protein: CARWAPGELFF. The chain is built from TRBV11-1 and TRBJ2-2; D remains unclear. Between the trimmed V and J ends, which lost 9 bases and 6 bases, there was a span of 8 bases. The V gene's germline CDR1 is SGHAT and CDR2 FQDESV (reference sequence). CDR3 length: 11 amino acids.

This clone was seen once. V gene TRBV7-8 combines with J gene TRBJ2-3, with 14 bases that match TRBD2. J lost 11 bases, V lost 5 bases, and 24 bases had no gene match. There are 20 residues in the CDR3. Germline CDR1 is SGHVS and CDR2 is FQNEAQ. The CDR3 spells CASSEPWTSGGHINRGGQYF. Written as DNA, the CDR3 is TGTGCCAGCAGCGAACCCTGGACTAGCGGGGGGCATATAAACCGCGGGGGGCAGTATTTT. The full variable domain, its missing parts supplied by reference TRBV7-8 and TRBJ2-3, is GAGVSQSPRYKVAKRGQDVALRCDPISGHVSLFWYQQALGQGPEFLTYFQNEAQLDKSGLPSDRFFAERPEGSVSTLKIQRTQQEDSAVYLCASSEPWTSGGHINRGGQYFGPGTRLTVL.

V usage is TRBV19 and J usage is TRBJ2-2; 9 bases match TRBD2. The CDR3 has 16 residues. The V and J ends lost 5 bases and 0 bases, in that order; junction bases with no gene match: 4. The germline CDR1 and CDR2 sequences are LNHDA and SQIVND (reference sequence). CDR3 region: CASSDRGGANTGELFF. As DNA, the CDR3 is TGTGCCAGTAGTGACCGCGGGGGGGCGAACACCGGGGAGCTGTTTTTT.

The rearrangement joins TRBV4-1 to TRBJ2-3; TRBD2 matches at 12 bases. CDR3 size: 19 residues. Germline V gene data show CDR1 as MGHRA and CDR2 as YSYEKL. J was trimmed by 5 bases and V by 1 base; bases with no gene match: 13. CDR3 amino acids: CASSQVAPSGGAFRDTQYF. The DNA for the CDR3 is TGCGCCAGCAGCCAAGTAGCGCCTAGCGGGGGGGCCTTCAGAGATACGCAGTATTTT.

The chain recombines TRBV28 with TRBJ1-6; D perhaps matches TRBD1 (6 bases). Per the germline V gene, CDR1 is MDHEN and CDR2 is SYDVKM. CDR3 length: 11 residues. V gave up 1 base and J gave up 19 bases, with 11 bases separating them. The CDR3 nucleotides read TGTGCCAGCAGTTTATCAGGGGCGCCTCACTTT. Amino acids: CASSLSGAPHF.

The chain links TRBV20-1 to TRBJ2-7, with a weak D call TRBD1 (6 bases). CDR1 is DFQATT, CDR2 SNEGSKA, per germline (reference sequence). Trimming removed 6 bases at V and 4 bases at J, with 10 bases between. CDR3 size: 11 residues. The DNA of the CDR3 is TGCAGTGCAAAGGACAGTTACGAGCAGTACGTC. It specifies CSAKDSYEQYV.

This clone has more than one count but fewer than ten. This chain links TRBV7-9 with TRBJ1-6, with 7 positions matching TRBD1. Germline V gene lookup returns CDR1 SEHNR and CDR2 FQNEAQ (reference sequence). J was trimmed by 10 bases and V by 3 bases; bases with no gene match: 9. The CDR3 spans 15 residues. The CDR3 bases are TGTGCCAGCAGCTTTGAGACAGGGAGCGGCTCACCCCTCCACTTT. Translated, it gives CASSFETGSGSPLHF. Looking up the rest from reference TRBV7-9 and TRBJ1-6 gives the full variable domain: DTGVSQNPRHKITKRGQNVTFRCDPISEHNRLYWYRQTLGQGPEFLTYFQNEAQLEKSRLLSDRFSAERPKGSFSTLEIQRTEQGDSAMYLCASSFETGSGSPLHFGNGTRLTVT.

This rearrangement joins TRBV6-1 to TRBJ2-1, with 11 nucleotides matching TRBD2. The CDR3 sequence is 17 residues long. CDR1 MNHNS and CDR2 SASEGT come from the germline V gene. Germline trimming cut 0 bases from V and 1 base from J; bases unmatched to any gene: 2. DNA of the CDR3: TGTGCCAGCAGTGAAGCTAGCGGGGGGGCGTCCTACAATGAGCAGTTCTTC. Protein: CASSEASGGASYNEQFF.